A single sample gave rise to the 8 T cell receptor beta chains below, sequenced in a study of T cells in Graves' hyperthyroidism and ophthalmopathy. Amplification of TCR beta CDR3 regions was performed using RNA transcripts as template. Initially, a first-round RT-PCR of the TCR CDR3 employed the HTBI primer set. TCRdb ran MiXCR on the multiplex PCR reads and lists one entry per CDR3 protein. The sample carries 370,000 or so distinct CDR3 sequences, approximately 14% recorded once. The source material was blood. These receptors came from a woman between 18 and 29 years old with Graves' hyperthyroidism that later progressed to Graves' ophthalmopathy.

This clonotype was seen many times. The chain links TRBV12-3 or TRBV12-4 to TRBJ2-1; 13 bases match TRBD2. The V and J ends lost 5 bases and 1 base, in that order; junction bases with no gene match: 5. The CDR3 totals 17 residues. CDR3 DNA sequence: TGTGCCAGCAGTCTAGGACTAGCGGGAGTGTCCTACAATGAGCAGTTCTTC. Translation: CASSLGLAGVSYNEQFF.

This clonotype has more than one count but fewer than ten. The chain is built from TRBV18 and TRBJ2-1; perhaps TRBD2 as D (5 bases). V lost 3 bases, J lost 3 bases, and 9 bases lay in between. Germline CDR1 reads KGHSH; CDR2 reads LQKENI. CDR3 length: 14 amino acids. The DNA of the CDR3 is TGTGCCAGCTCACCCGCGGGCCTCTACAATGAGCAGTTCTTC. As protein: CASSPAGLYNEQFF.

This clonotype was picked up many times. V gene TRBV18 combines with J gene TRBJ2-1; 9 positions agree with TRBD2. Germline CDR1 is KGHSH and CDR2 is LQKENI. CDR3 length equals 16 residues. After removal of 1 base from V and 3 bases from J, the junction contained 4 bases not matched to a gene. CDR3 DNA: TGTGCCAGCTCACCACGCTCGACTAGCGGCTACAATGAGCAGTTCTTC. Translated, it gives CASSPRSTSGYNEQFF.

There are many counts of this clonotype. The chain employs TRBV2 and TRBJ2-5; the D gene is possibly TRBD2 (8 bases). Trimming shortened V by 9 bases and J by 5 bases, and 22 bases separated the two germline ends. Germline V lookup: CDR1 SNHLY, CDR2 FYNNEI. CDR3 length equals 15 residues. CDR3 sequence: CASFGRGRRIETQYF. Here the CDR3 DNA reads TGTGCCAGTTTCGGGAGGGGGCGCAGAATTGAGACCCAGTACTTC.

This clonotype was recorded many times. The chain joins TRBV28 to TRBJ2-3; the match to TRBD2 covers 12 bases. Trimming at V came to 6 bases and at J to 4 bases, leaving 5 bases not matched to a gene. The CDR3 covers 15 residues. Germline loops: CDR1 MDHEN, CDR2 SYDVKM. The CDR3 bases are TGTGCCAGCAGCTCTAGCGGGAGGGTGGCAGATACGCAGTATTTT. Translating it yields CASSSSGRVADTQYF.

This clonotype was recorded many times. The rearrangement joins TRBV20-1 to TRBJ1-2, with TRBD1 matching 7 bases. This CDR3 has 15 amino acids. Trimming took 8 bases from V and 4 from J; bases not matched to a gene: 16. Germline CDR1 is DFQATT and CDR2 is SNEGSKA (reference sequence). CDR3 sequence: CSFPLQGIQSYGYTF. The CDR3 coding sequence is TGCAGTTTCCCTTTACAGGGGATACAGAGCTATGGCTACACCTTC.

The V gene is TRBV7-9, the J gene TRBJ2-2; TRBD1 matches 7 bases. The CDR3 consists of 17 residues. Germline lookup yields CDR1 SEHNR and CDR2 FQNEAQ (reference sequence). The trim removed 3 bases at V and 1 base at J, leaving 8 bases unmatched. The CDR3 loop is CASSLRFGTENTGELFF. For the CDR3, the DNA is TGTGCCAGCAGCTTGCGATTTGGGACAGAGAACACCGGGGAGCTGTTTTTT.

This clonotype was observed a few times. This chain connects TRBV6-2 or TRBV6-3 to TRBJ2-1, with no clear D. CDR1 MNHEY and CDR2 SVGEGT come from the germline V gene. The CDR3 has 15 amino acids. V gave up 0 bases and J gave up 5 bases, with 11 bases separating them. The CDR3 spells CASSYSEFPHNEQFF. DNA for the CDR3: TGTGCCAGCAGTTACTCGGAGTTTCCCCACAATGAGCAGTTCTTC.